This is a list of T cell receptor beta chains from one sample in a study of blood T cell repertoires in COVID-19. Generated by immunoSEQ multiplex PCR, the TCRdb table keeps only in-frame clones and is missing some. The table has some 230,000 clones, approximately 82% seen once; the top ten hold 15%. The sequencing sample was made of PBMCs or T cells enriched from blood (not recorded which). The receptor source for this set is a middle-aged man who had recovered from COVID-19. CDR3s leave out the opening cysteine and the closing phenylalanine or tryptophan.

J gene | V gene | CDR3 protein
TRBJ2-2 | TRBV9 | ASSLRHGELF
TRBJ1-1 | TRBV5-5 | ASSLRPGSWGAF
TRBJ1-2 | TRBV6-1 | ASSEQGVGYYGYT
TRBJ2-3 | TRBV12-3/TRBV12-4 | ASRANTDTQY
TRBJ2-7 | TRBV30 | AWSPGLAGGTKYEQY
TRBJ1-3 | TRBV7-2 | ASSLTGTGAGNTIY
TRBJ1-5 | TRBV12-3/TRBV12-4 | ASSFPGDQPQH
TRBJ1-1 | TRBV21-1 | ASSNVKGQLYTEAF
TRBJ1-5 | TRBV6-1 | ASSVLDRDSNQPQH
TRBJ2-1 | TRBV9 | ASSVAGGYYNEQF
TRBJ2-7 | TRBV3-1/TRBV3-2 | ASSQEVRGPYEQY
TRBJ1-1 | TRBV10-3 | AISSSLMNTEAF
TRBJ1-1 | TRBV18 | ASSSGQGWTEAF
TRBJ2-4 | TRBV18 | ASSSTVAGEENIQY
TRBJ1-5 | TRBV19 | ASTVWREGGQPQH
TRBJ2-7 | TRBV7-2 | ASSLARLYEQY
TRBJ1-1 | TRBV3-1/TRBV3-2 | ASSQVGGKAEAF
TRBJ1-6 | TRBV19 | ASSTHRGLNSPLH
TRBJ1-6 | TRBV3-1/TRBV3-2 | ASSQAYRADSPLH
TRBJ2-2 | TRBV5-1 | ASSLAGGTWTGELF
TRBJ2-1 | TRBV28 | ASSLPTSGINEQF
TRBJ1-2 | TRBV4-3 | ASSQQLAGGGTNYGYT
TRBJ2-5 | TRBV11-2 | ASSPGQSIQETQY
TRBJ1-2 | TRBV18 | ASSPTPGTANYGYT
TRBJ2-1 | TRBV4-2 | ASSHRAGTSYNEQF
TRBJ2-5 | TRBV5-1 | ASSLAGTGNQETQY
TRBJ1-2 | TRBV4-1 | ASSWSQGNYGYT
TRBJ1-1 | TRBV14 | ASSQQTVNTEAF
TRBJ1-2 | TRBV5-1 | ASTNTPTRQGIEQGYGYT
TRBJ1-2 | TRBV5-1 | ASSLEGRTGFGYT
TRBJ1-6 | TRBV18 | ASSPGGGENSPLH
TRBJ2-1 | TRBV28 | ATRGGSYNEQF
TRBJ2-7 | TRBV2 | ASSGGLAAYYEQY
TRBJ1-2 | TRBV7-8 | ASSPPRDQPGYT
TRBJ2-3 | TRBV11-3 | ATARGSGEDTQY
TRBJ2-1 | TRBV7-6 | ASSLGTHQYNEQF
TRBJ1-4 | TRBV30 | AWSPGQGPNEKLF
TRBJ2-1 | TRBV7-3 | ASSFGLAGTNEQF
TRBJ2-2 | TRBV5-4 | ASSPWRGTGELF
TRBJ2-7 | TRBV5-6 | ASSWQGSYEQY